The 25 T cell receptor beta chains below were found in one sample sequenced in a study of T-cell memory formation after mild COVID-19. TCRdb analysed the 5' RACE reads with MiXCR anew, one entry per CDR3 protein. This sample has about 320,000 distinct CDR3 sequences; approximately 14% occur once, and the top ten carry 21%. The specimen sequenced was PBMCs or a T cell subset sorted from them (not recorded which). These receptors all stem from a man aged 18 to 29 who had mild COVID-19 (a few samples of this study predate the infection). Cell type and time point are not known.

This clonotype came up a few times. The junction and the germline gene differ at one end; a read error may be behind it. The chain combines TRBV7-9 with TRBJ2-2; 10 bases are shared with TRBD1. The CDR3 has 19 residues. The germline CDR1 and CDR2 sequences are SEHNR and FQNEAQ (reference sequence). The CDR3 DNA reads TGTGCCAGCAGCTTCGCGACCGGGACAGGGGAGCGGAACGCCGGGGAGCTGTTTTTT. Translated, it gives CASSFATGTGERNAGELFF.

The V and J genes are TRBV12-3 or TRBV12-4 and TRBJ1-6; a weak D match, TRBD1 (6 bases). The CDR3 is made up of 12 amino acids. V was clipped by 6 bases and J by 9 bases, with 9 bases between them. The CDR3 is CASRARGSPLHF. Written as DNA, the CDR3 is TGTGCCAGCAGGGCCAGGGGTTCACCCCTCCACTTT.

This clonotype was counted between two and nine times. V is TRBV7-7 and J is TRBJ1-1, with 9 bases lining up with TRBD1. The germline V gene encodes CDR1 SSHAT and CDR2 FNYEAQ (reference sequence). The CDR3 loop spans 13 amino acids. The V and J ends lost 5 bases and 5 bases, in that order; junction bases with no gene match: 3. The CDR3 DNA sequence: TGTGCCAGCAGCATCGGACAGGGGACTGAAGCTTTCTTT. Protein sequence: CASSIGQGTEAFF.

V and J are TRBV7-2 and TRBJ2-1; D ambiguous. Germline CDR1 SGHTA, CDR2 FQGNSA. This CDR3 spans 15 amino acids. Trimming cost V 6 bases and J 4 bases, with 16 bases left between them. CDR3 sequence (DNA): TGTGCCAGCAGTCCTCAGGTTGGGTCATACAATGAGCAGTTCTTC. It specifies CASSPQVGSYNEQFF. The full variable domain, in which reference TRBV7-2 and TRBJ2-1 provide the parts outside the CDR3, is GAGVSQSPSNKVTEKGKDVELRCDPISGHTALYWYRQSLGQGLEFLIYFQGNSAPDKSGLPSDRFSAERTGGSVSTLTIQRTQQEDSAVYLCASSPQVGSYNEQFFGPGTRLTVL.

This chain links TRBV4-3 with TRBJ1-5; D unresolved. V lost 3 bases to trimming and J lost 5 bases, with 11 bases between them. Germline V gene lookup returns CDR1 LGHNA and CDR2 YSLEER. The CDR3 totals 14 residues. The CDR3 bases are TGCGCCAGCAGCCAGGACTCAGGTCATCAGCCCCAGCATTTT. Residues: CASSQDSGHQPQHF.

The chain is built from TRBV4-1 and TRBJ2-7; D is ambiguous. The V gene's germline CDR1 is MGHRA and CDR2 YSYEKL. The CDR3 loop spans 15 amino acids. V lost 4 bases and J 3 bases, leaving 16 bases between the germline ends. This CDR3 is CASSLKESSFYEQYV. The DNA for the CDR3 is TGCGCCAGCAGCCTCAAGGAATCGAGTTTCTACGAGCAGTACGTC.

This clonotype was detected ten times or more. The DNA of the CDR3 is TGTGCCAGCAGTCCCAGCCAGGTTACCAGTCAGCCCCAGCATTTT. Translated, it gives CASSPSQVTSQPQHF. The chain uses TRBV12-3 or TRBV12-4 and TRBJ1-5; D is ambiguous. CDR3 length: 15 residues. V was clipped by 5 bases and J by 6 bases, with 17 bases between them.

This chain joins TRBV7-2 and TRBJ2-3; TRBD1 agrees at 9 bases. CDR3 size: 15 residues. Trimming took 6 bases from V and 10 from J; bases not matched to a gene: 14. Germline CDR1 is SGHTA and CDR2 is FQGNSA. CDR3 DNA: TGTGCCAGCAGGATACCGGGACAGGGCGATAGGTCGCAGTATTTT. This translates into CASRIPGQGDRSQYF. The full variable domain, with the rest looked up from reference TRBV7-2 and TRBJ2-3, is GAGVSQSPSNKVTEKGKDVELRCDPISGHTALYWYRQSLGQGLEFLIYFQGNSAPDKSGLPSDRFSAERTGGSVSTLTIQRTQQEDSAVYLCASRIPGQGDRSQYFGPGTRLTVL.

This clonotype was seen a handful of times. The chain employs TRBV25-1 and TRBJ1-2, with no clear D. This CDR3 is built from 12 residues. The V gene lost 0 bases and the J gene lost 10 bases, with 9 bases spanning the gap. Germline assignment: CDR1 MGHDK and CDR2 SYGVNS. This CDR3 reads CASSEYTGDYTF. The CDR3 coding sequence is TGTGCCAGCAGTGAATATACCGGAGACTACACCTTC.

The chain joins TRBV12-3 or TRBV12-4 to TRBJ2-1; possibly TRBD1 or TRBD2 for D (5 bases each). V lost 6 bases and J 10 bases, leaving 22 bases between the germline ends. This CDR3 has 15 amino acids. CDR3 sequence reads: CASRFTGTLTGEQFF. The CDR3 DNA reads TGTGCCAGCAGATTCACCGGGACCTTGACGGGGGAGCAGTTCTTC.

This clonotype occurred a few times. The chain is built from TRBV2 and TRBJ2-6; TRBD1 might be the D (5 bases). Looked up from germline, CDR1 is SNHLY and CDR2 is FYNNEI. Deletions cut 4 bases from V and 0 bases from J, with 13 bases between. The CDR3 totals 17 residues. The CDR3 DNA sequence: TGTGCCAGCAGTGCACACAGGTTGCTCTCTGGGGCCAACGTCCTGACTTTC. Translating it yields CASSAHRLLSGANVLTF.

Only one count was recorded for this clonotype. A much bigger clone sits one base away, suggesting this may be a read error. The chain joins TRBV19 to TRBJ1-1; the D is unclear. The V end was cut by 3 bases, the J end by 1 base, with 6 bases between. Germline-derived CDR1 and CDR2 are LNHDA and SQIVND (reference sequence). This CDR3 is built from 13 residues. The CDR3 here is CASSISRNTEAFF. CDR3 nucleotides: TGTGCCAGTAGTATTTCTAGGAACACTGAAGCTTTCTTT. Full variable domain (remainder filled in from reference TRBV19 and TRBJ1-1): DGGITQSPKYLFRKEGQNVTLSCEQNLNHDAMYWYRQDPGQGLRLIYYSQIVNDFQKGDIAEGYSVSREKKESFPLTVTSAQKNPTAFYLCASSISRNTEAFFGQGTRLTVV.

Many counts were recorded for this clonotype. The chain joins TRBV7-9 to TRBJ2-3, with D possibly being TRBD1 or TRBD2 (5 bases each). There are 15 residues in the CDR3. Trimming took off 5 bases at V and 2 bases at J, with 14 bases between the two ends. The V gene's germline CDR1 is SEHNR and CDR2 FQNEAQ (reference sequence). The CDR3 spells CASSPRGSYTDTQYF. CDR3 DNA sequence: TGTGCCAGCAGCCCCCGGGGCAGTTACACAGATACGCAGTATTTT.

The V and J genes are TRBV5-1 and TRBJ2-5; a possible D gene is TRBD1 (5 bases). The CDR3 totals 14 residues. V gave up 4 bases and J gave up 5 bases, with 15 bases separating them. Germline CDR1 reads SGHRS; CDR2 reads YFSETQ. Here the CDR3 reads CASSQAGLRETQYF. In DNA, the CDR3 is TGCGCCAGCAGCCAAGCAGGGCTGAGGGAGACCCAGTACTTC.

This clonotype was counted a few times. The chain has TRBV28 and TRBJ2-6; D may be TRBD1 (6 bases). The CDR3 has 17 residues. V dropped 2 bases and J dropped 0 bases, with 11 bases sitting between them. Per the germline V gene, CDR1 is MDHEN and CDR2 is SYDVKM. The CDR3 here is CASSLDRWSSGANVLTF. The CDR3 nucleotides are TGTGCCAGCAGTTTAGACAGGTGGAGCTCTGGGGCCAACGTCCTGACTTTC.

The genes are TRBV20-1 and TRBJ2-6; D unclear. There are 13 residues in the CDR3. Germline V CDR1 and CDR2: DFQATT, SNEGSKA (reference sequence). With 1 base removed from V and 7 bases from J, the gap between germline ends came to 8 bases. CDR3 in amino acids: CSARVPGANVLTF. For the CDR3, the DNA is TGCAGTGCTAGAGTACCGGGTGCCAACGTCCTGACTTTC.

The chain employs TRBV11-2 and TRBJ2-3; TRBD1 is a possible D gene (6 bases). Trimming stripped 3 bases from V and 2 bases from J, with 9 bases between. This CDR3 is 14 amino acids long. Germline values: CDR1 SGHAT, CDR2 FQNNGV. In DNA form, the CDR3 reads TGTGCCAGCAGCTTTGGACAGATCACAGATACGCAGTATTTT. Encoded protein: CASSFGQITDTQYF.

Only a few counts were recorded for this clonotype. The J gene is TRBJ2-1, the V gene TRBV5-1, with 7 bases fitting TRBD2. CDR1 is SGHRS and CDR2 is YFSETQ in the germline V gene. The trim removed 2 bases at V and 8 bases at J, leaving 7 bases unmatched. The CDR3 extends over 14 amino acids. The chain's CDR3 is CASSFRGVVDEQFF. CDR3 nucleotide sequence: TGCGCCAGCAGCTTCCGGGGGGTCGTGGATGAGCAGTTCTTC.

Only a few counts were recorded for this clonotype. The CDR3 sequence is CASSSQGANEAFF. In DNA form, the CDR3 reads TGTGCCAGCAGCTCACAGGGGGCCAATGAAGCTTTCTTT. The V call is TRBV7-2, the J call TRBJ1-1, with 9 positions matching TRBD1. Germline-derived CDR1 and CDR2 are SGHTA and FQGNSA. With V trimmed by 4 bases and J by 7 bases, 4 bases remained unmatched. The CDR3 loop spans 13 amino acids.

The V and J genes are TRBV29-1 and TRBJ1-2; the D is unclear. This CDR3 region has 11 residues. In germline, CDR1 is SQVTM, CDR2 ANQGSEA. Trimming stripped 3 bases from V and 7 bases from J, with 9 bases between. The chain's CDR3 is CSVDSGVGYTF. The CDR3, as DNA: TGCAGCGTTGATTCGGGAGTTGGCTACACCTTC.

The rearrangement uses TRBV27 and TRBJ2-7, with D possibly being TRBD1 (6 bases). The CDR3 spans 14 residues. V lost 5 bases and J 2 bases, leaving 13 bases between the germline ends. The germline gives CDR1 MNHEY, CDR2 SMNVEV (reference sequence). The CDR3 here is CASSRQDYPYEQYV. CDR3 sequence (DNA): TGTGCCAGCAGTCGACAGGATTATCCCTACGAGCAGTACGTC.

There are many counts of this clonotype. The chain has TRBV7-2 and TRBJ2-5, with 11 bases that match TRBD2. The junction had 4 bases not matched to a gene; V was cut back by 4 bases and J by 0 bases. Germline-derived CDR1 and CDR2 are SGHTA and FQGNSA. The CDR3 totals 16 residues. In DNA form, the CDR3 reads TGTGCCAGCAGCTATAGCGGGGGGGCATACCAAGAGACCCAGTACTTC. It codes for CASSYSGGAYQETQYF.

This clonotype was counted between two and nine times. The genes are TRBV7-2 and TRBJ1-2; TRBD1 is a possible D gene (6 bases). CDR3 length equals 14 residues. The germline V and J ends were trimmed by 5 bases and 2 bases, with 12 bases remaining between them. Germline V CDR1 and CDR2: SGHTA, FQGNSA. In DNA form, the CDR3 reads TGTGCCAGCAGCCAACGGGACAACAACTATGGCTACACCTTC. The encoded protein is CASSQRDNNYGYTF.

This sequence joins TRBV12-3 or TRBV12-4 and TRBJ1-5; D gene unclear. V lost 2 bases and J lost 1, with 12 bases in between. CDR3 length: 16 amino acids. The CDR3 is CASSLNPGGSNQPQHF. The CDR3 nucleotides are TGTGCCAGCAGTTTAAACCCGGGAGGGAGCAATCAGCCCCAGCATTTT.

This clonotype was detected a few times. Germline is not matched at one junction end, which may reflect a read error. The V gene is TRBV28, the J gene TRBJ2-1; possibly TRBD2 for D (5 bases). Per the germline V gene, CDR1 is MDHEN and CDR2 is SYDVKM. The CDR3 totals 13 residues. CDR3 in amino acids: CASSHTPGRGSLF. Here the CDR3 DNA reads TGTGCCAGCAGTCATACCCCGGGTCGGGGATCGCTCTTC.